The 30 T cell receptor beta chains below come from one sample, sequenced in a study of identical twins (dated by TCRdb to the mid-2010s). The library came from 5' RACE. This sample was sequenced with an Illumina HiSeq 2000. TCRdb reanalyzed the raw reads on its own, using fastp at Q25 for trimming and MiXCR for clone calling, and kept in-frame beta chains. CDR3 protein duplicates are merged, each entry listing the most common genes and DNA. The sample has some 660,000 distinct CDR3 sequences on record, about 9.4% of them singletons. Approximately 0.89% of the sample belongs to the ten largest clones. These data also formed part of another study, on yellow fever vaccine responses in identical twins.

Sequences were obtained from PBMCs. All receptors come from a woman between 18 and 29 years old in good health.

Ten or more counts support this clonotype. The CDR3 region has the DNA TGTGCCAGCAGGGGTAGGACGGGGAACACTGAAGCTTTCTTT. As protein: CASRGRTGNTEAFF. This sequence joins TRBV7-2 and TRBJ1-1; D is unclear. Trimming stripped 6 bases from V and 1 base from J, with 12 bases between. Looked up from germline, CDR1 is SGHTA and CDR2 is FQGNSA. The CDR3 consists of 14 residues.

This chain connects TRBV11-2 to TRBJ2-5; D is unresolved. The CDR3 loop spans 13 amino acids. Between the trimmed V and J ends, which lost 2 bases and 4 bases, there was a span of 8 bases. Germline assignment: CDR1 SGHAT and CDR2 FQNNGV. CDR3 residues: CASSLSFSETQYF. CDR3 DNA sequence: TGTGCCAGCAGCTTAAGCTTCTCAGAGACCCAGTACTTC.

This clonotype was counted a single time. The rearrangement links TRBV11-2 to TRBJ2-7; tentatively, D is TRBD2 (5 bases). The CDR3 sequence is 15 residues long. V dropped 3 bases and J dropped 0 bases, with 12 bases sitting between them. Germline V gives CDR1 SGHAT, CDR2 FQNNGV. The CDR3 reads CASSFGLRASYEQYF. CDR3 sequence (DNA): TGTGCCAGCAGCTTTGGACTGCGGGCCTCCTACGAGCAGTACTTC.

This clonotype appeared many times. The genes are TRBV5-1 and TRBJ2-5, with D possibly matching TRBD2 (5 bases). Trimming removed 6 bases from V and 1 base from J, with 10 bases in between. The V gene's germline CDR1 is SGHRS and CDR2 YFSETQ. The CDR3 extends over 13 amino acids. CDR3 loop: CASTRGAQETQYF. The CDR3 DNA sequence: TGCGCCAGCACCCGGGGAGCCCAAGAGACCCAGTACTTC.

Only a few counts were recorded for this clonotype. The rearrangement uses TRBV20-1 and TRBJ2-1, with 7 bases that match TRBD2. CDR1 is DFQATT, CDR2 SNEGSKA, per germline (reference sequence). The CDR3 is made up of 12 amino acids. V lost 6 bases and J lost 5; bases outside the gene matches: 4. The DNA of the CDR3 is TGCAGTGCACTGGGGACTAACAATGAGCAGTTCTTC. Translating gives CSALGTNNEQFF.

The chain combines TRBV4-2 with TRBJ2-6; no reliable D call. The CDR3 contains 16 residues. CDR1 and CDR2 from the germline V gene are LGHNA and YNFKEQ. V lost 1 base to trimming and J lost 6 bases, with 13 bases between them. The CDR3 loop reads CASSQGWAPEANVLTF. For the CDR3, the DNA is TGTGCCAGCAGCCAAGGGTGGGCTCCAGAGGCCAACGTCCTGACTTTC.

This clonotype was picked up a small number of times. The chain links TRBV5-6 to TRBJ2-3; unclear D gene. The germline V gene has CDR1 SGHDT and CDR2 YYEEEE. This CDR3 has 14 residues. Deletions cut 2 bases from V and 4 bases from J, with 11 bases between. CDR3 amino acids: CASSFDRVADTQYF. In DNA form, the CDR3 reads TGTGCCAGCAGCTTTGATAGGGTAGCAGATACGCAGTATTTT. Looking up the rest from reference TRBV5-6 and TRBJ2-3 gives the full variable domain: DAGVTQSPTHLIKTRGQQVTLRCSPKSGHDTVSWYQQALGQGPQFIFQYYEEEERQRGNFPDRFSGHQFPNYSSELNVNALLLGDSALYLCASSFDRVADTQYFGPGTRLTVL.

The V call is TRBV12-3 or TRBV12-4, the J call TRBJ2-2, with no clear D. This CDR3 has 12 residues. The V end lost 6 bases, the J end lost 7 bases, and 9 bases lay between the germline ends. CDR3 sequence reads: CASSSQNGELFF. As DNA, the CDR3 is TGTGCCAGCAGCTCACAGAACGGGGAGCTGTTTTTT.

There are many counts of this clonotype. The gene calls are TRBV6-4 and TRBJ2-1; 7 positions agree with TRBD2. CDR1 is MRHNA and CDR2 is SNTAGT in the germline V gene. This CDR3 has 15 residues. Unmatched junction bases numbered 8, after V lost 0 bases and J lost 9 bases. The CDR3 region has the DNA TGTGCCAGCAGTGACTCCGGGGAGGGCGGTTCTGAGCAGTTCTTC. Protein sequence: CASSDSGEGGSEQFF.

Ten or more counts support this clonotype. The rearrangement joins TRBV24-1 to TRBJ2-5; the D is unclear. Trimming left V 5 bases short and J 2 bases short, with 8 bases between. The length of the CDR3 is 13 residues. Germline V gives CDR1 KGHDR, CDR2 SFDVKD. The DNA for the CDR3 is TGTGCCACCAGTGTGGGCGGACAAGAGACCCAGTACTTC. Translating gives CATSVGGQETQYF.

This clonotype was observed many times. The rearrangement joins TRBV4-3 to TRBJ2-1; TRBD2 matches 9 bases. CDR3 size: 15 residues. Germline assignment: CDR1 LGHNA and CDR2 YSLEER. Germline trimming cut 3 bases from V and 7 bases from J; bases unmatched to any gene: 7. The CDR3 DNA sequence: TGCGCCAGCAGCCAGGCGTTAGCGGGAGTTAATGAGCAGTTCTTC. Protein product: CASSQALAGVNEQFF.

In this sample, this clonotype turned up a few times. The V call is TRBV15, the J call TRBJ1-4, with D perhaps matching TRBD1 (5 bases). The CDR3 runs 17 residues. Looked up from germline, CDR1 is LNHNV and CDR2 is YYDKDF (reference sequence). Trimming took off 0 bases at V and 10 bases at J, with 21 bases between the two ends. The CDR3 bases are TGTGCCACCAGCAGAGAGGGTACACAGGCGGAGAGGGGAAAACTGTTTTTT. Its protein product is CATSREGTQAERGKLFF.

The chain joins TRBV4-1 to TRBJ1-1; 9 nucleotides line up with TRBD1. The CDR3 is 14 residues long. Trimming at V came to 4 bases and at J to 5 bases, leaving 5 bases not matched to a gene. Germline assignment: CDR1 MGHRA and CDR2 YSYEKL. The CDR3 bases are TGCGCCAGCAGCCCCCGGGACAGGGTAACTGAAGCTTTCTTT. Its translation is CASSPRDRVTEAFF.

V and J are TRBV7-3 and TRBJ2-3; D remains unclear. This CDR3 is 16 amino acids long. Germline values: CDR1 SGHTA, CDR2 FQGTGA. Trimming stripped 2 bases from V and 2 bases from J, with 14 bases between. The CDR3 reads CASSLGMQSSTDTQYF. CDR3 sequence (DNA): TGTGCCAGCAGCTTAGGCATGCAGTCTTCCACAGATACGCAGTATTTT.

The J gene is TRBJ2-7, the V gene TRBV19; D is possibly TRBD1 or TRBD2 (5 bases each). The CDR3 runs to 14 residues. Germline values: CDR1 LNHDA, CDR2 SQIVND (reference sequence). Trimming removed 2 bases at V and 1 base at J, with 9 bases between. CDR3 region: CASSIRDRSYEQYF. The CDR3 DNA sequence: TGTGCCAGTAGTATAAGGGACCGTTCCTACGAGCAGTACTTC.

This clonotype was seen at least ten times. The chain uses TRBV20-1 and TRBJ2-3; possible D gene TRBD1, 6 bases. Trimming took 4 bases from V and 2 from J, leaving 16 bases between them. Germline CDR1 reads DFQATT; CDR2 reads SNEGSKA (reference sequence). The CDR3 runs to 15 residues. CDR3 in DNA: TGCAGTGCTAAGACGACAGGAGGCCCCACAGATACGCAGTATTTT. Residues: CSAKTTGGPTDTQYF.

The chain combines TRBV5-6 with TRBJ2-7, with a tentative D call TRBD2 (6 bases). Germline V gene data show CDR1 as SGHDT and CDR2 as YYEEEE. The ends were cut back, 2 bases at V and 3 bases at J, with 12 bases in the middle. The CDR3 is made up of 14 amino acids. CDR3 residues: CASSFWGELYEQYF. DNA of the CDR3: TGTGCCAGCAGCTTCTGGGGGGAACTCTACGAGCAGTACTTC.

This clonotype was counted only a few times. The chain employs TRBV28 and TRBJ1-5; D is unclear. V shed 5 bases and J shed 7 bases, with 9 bases lying between them. CDR3 length equals 12 residues. Germline CDR1 reads MDHEN; CDR2 reads SYDVKM. In nucleotides, the CDR3 is TGTGCCAGCAGTGAGACAATGCAGCCCCAGCATTTT. As protein: CASSETMQPQHF.

This clonotype occurred a few times. This chain links TRBV20-1 with TRBJ2-7, with TRBD1 identical over 10 bases. This CDR3 has 16 residues. The J segment lost 4 bases and the V segment lost 3 bases, leaving 12 bases of the junction unmatched. From germline, CDR1 is DFQATT and CDR2 SNEGSKA (reference sequence). The CDR3 nucleotides are TGCAGTGCTAGGGGGGACCGGGACAGGGGTACATACGAGCAGTACTTC. Amino acids: CSARGDRDRGTYEQYF.

This chain joins TRBV15 and TRBJ2-1; 10 bases align to TRBD1. With 3 bases clipped from V and 7 bases from J, the junction kept 3 bases outside the gene matches. Germline V gene data show CDR1 as LNHNV and CDR2 as YYDKDF (reference sequence). This CDR3 is built from 14 residues. The CDR3 nucleotides are TGTGCCACCAGCAGGGAGGGACAGGGGAATGAGCAGTTCTTC. This sequence encodes CATSREGQGNEQFF.

The chain employs TRBV6-2 or TRBV6-3 and TRBJ2-1; 12 bases are a match to TRBD2. The CDR3 contains 18 residues. The V segment lost 8 bases and the J segment 0 bases; nucleotides outside the gene matches: 11. Germline V gene lookup returns CDR1 MNHEY and CDR2 SVGEGT. The CDR3 loop is CASRYASSGRGSYNEQFF. The CDR3 DNA sequence: TGTGCCAGCCGATACGCATCTAGCGGGAGGGGCTCCTACAATGAGCAGTTCTTC.

This clonotype was detected many times. V usage is TRBV7-2 and J usage is TRBJ2-5; D ambiguous. V shed 3 bases and J shed 0 bases, with 14 bases lying between them. This CDR3 has 16 amino acids. Germline lookup yields CDR1 SGHTA and CDR2 FQGNSA. The CDR3, as DNA: TGTGCCAGCAGCTTCCCCGCTTTTGGGTACCAAGAGACCCAGTACTTC. Translated, it gives CASSFPAFGYQETQYF.

This clonotype has a count of ten or more. The chain carries TRBV6-5 and TRBJ1-3, with a weak D call TRBD1 (5 bases). Germline loops: CDR1 MNHEY, CDR2 SVGAGI. The V end lost 2 bases, the J end lost 8 bases, and 10 bases lay between the germline ends. The CDR3 is made up of 13 amino acids. The CDR3 is CASSYAGSYTIYF. CDR3 coding DNA: TGTGCCAGCAGTTACGCAGGGTCATACACCATATATTTT.

At least ten counts were recorded for this clonotype. V gene TRBV11-3 combines with J gene TRBJ2-1; D may match TRBD1 or TRBD2 (8 bases each). Germline assignment: CDR1 SGHNT and CDR2 YENEEA. Trimming removed 4 bases from V and 3 bases from J, with 28 bases in between. This CDR3 spans 20 amino acids. This chain's CDR3 is CASSSPEQGGIAGNYNEQFF. Written as DNA, the CDR3 is TGTGCCAGCAGCTCTCCTGAACAGGGGGGGATAGCGGGAAACTACAATGAGCAGTTCTTC.

This clonotype has only a few counts. The chain carries TRBV15 and TRBJ2-1; D is uncertain. V lost 3 bases, J lost 6 bases, and 12 bases lay in between. Germline loops: CDR1 LNHNV, CDR2 YYDKDF (reference sequence). This CDR3 region has 14 residues. The CDR3 here is CATSRPGLGNEQFF. In nucleotides, the CDR3 is TGTGCCACCAGCAGGCCGGGTCTTGGCAATGAGCAGTTCTTC.

The table lists this clonotype with a few counts. This rearrangement joins TRBV2 to TRBJ2-1; 10 bases are shared with TRBD2. V dropped 6 bases and J dropped 4; count of bases not matched to a gene: 6. Per the germline V gene, CDR1 is SNHLY and CDR2 is FYNNEI. CDR3 length: 15 residues. The CDR3 DNA follows: TGTGCCAGCAGACAGCGGGGGGGGGATTACAATGAGCAGTTCTTC. Translated: CASRQRGGDYNEQFF.

This clonotype showed up many times. This sequence joins TRBV3-1 and TRBJ1-6, with D unresolved. This CDR3 is 18 amino acids long. The V and J ends lost 1 base and 0 bases respectively, with 13 bases between them. CDR1 is LGHDT and CDR2 is YNNKEL in the germline V gene (reference sequence). The CDR3 here is CASSQVPPGSSYNSPLHF. CDR3 sequence (DNA): TGTGCCAGCAGCCAAGTCCCCCCGGGGAGCTCCTATAATTCACCCCTCCACTTT.

The chain recombines TRBV28 with TRBJ2-7; D is possibly TRBD1 (7 bases). The germline CDR1 and CDR2 sequences are MDHEN and SYDVKM. The CDR3 consists of 11 residues. The ends were cut back, 10 bases at V and 4 bases at J, with 11 bases in the middle. CDR3 nucleotides: TGTGCCACCAGGGGGGTTTACGAGCAGTACTTC. This translates into CATRGVYEQYF.

There are a few counts of this clonotype. V and J are TRBV9 and TRBJ1-6, with a possible D match to TRBD1 (5 bases). The CDR3 spans 16 residues. CDR1 and CDR2 from the germline V gene are SGDLS and YYNGEE. The V end was cut by 0 bases, the J end by 4 bases, with 11 bases between. CDR3 sequence reads: CASSVGGTDYNSPLHF. As DNA, the CDR3 is TGTGCCAGCAGCGTAGGTGGGACTGATTATAATTCACCCCTCCACTTT.

V and J are TRBV7-9 and TRBJ2-1; weak D call: TRBD2 (5 bases). The germline V and J ends were trimmed by 3 bases and 6 bases, with 15 bases remaining between them. This CDR3 has 15 residues. CDR1 is SEHNR and CDR2 is FQNEAQ in the germline V gene (reference sequence). The CDR3 DNA is TGTGCCAGCAGCTTGTCGGAGGCCGCCCTCAATGAGCAGTTCTTC. Amino acid sequence: CASSLSEAALNEQFF.